This T cell receptor (beta chain) emerged from a study of OX40 agonist ivuxolimab in advanced cancers. Study in general: One patient with hepatocellular carcinoma and two with cutaneous melanoma, three in all, had partial responses.

The method was immunoSEQ multiplex PCR; TCRdb's version includes in-frame clones alone and lacks a portion of them. The table has over 100,000 clones, 90% seen once. Germline values: CDR1 SGHNT, CDR2 YYREEE (reference sequence). After removal of 4 bases from V and 4 bases from J, the junction contained 7 bases not matched to a gene. This CDR3 is 18 amino acids long. The sample consisted of CD4+ or CD8+ T cells sorted from blood, taken in a trial of the OX40 agonist ivuxolimab. The sequence derives from an adult with an advanced solid tumor such as melanoma, head and neck, liver or kidney cancer. The chain is built from TRBV5-4 and TRBJ2-6, with TRBD2 matching over 14 bases. The CDR3 DNA reads TGTGCCAGCAGCCCGGGACTAGCGGGAGCCAACGGGGCCAACGTCCTGACTTTC. It translates to CASSPGLAGANGANVLTF.